What follows are 17 T cell receptor beta chains derived from one specimen sequenced in a study of beta chain features in type 1 diabetes. General study results and limits: There was a moderate but significant shortening of TCRB CDR3s in all four CD4+ subsets of Type 1 diabetes patients.

TCRB transcripts that were expressed got sequenced, as all of the isolated RNA had been reverse transcribed. The repertoire was sequenced with immunoSEQ multiplex PCR; TCRdb's copy has only in-frame clones and lacks some. The profile covers fewer than 450,000 clones, with roughly 14% appearing a single time and 0.015% taken by the ten largest. Their antigens are not known. Sequenced sample: naive CD4+ T cells from blood. Receptors were obtained from a young woman with type 1 diabetes.

The chain carries TRBV11-2 and TRBJ1-5; 7 bases line up with TRBD1. The CDR3 runs 14 residues. The J segment lost 6 bases and the V segment lost 5 bases, leaving 7 bases of the junction unmatched. Germline CDR1 SGHAT, CDR2 FQNNGV. CDR3 loop: CASSLRQGCQPQHF. The CDR3 bases are TGTGCCAGCAGCCTCAGACAGGGATGTCAGCCCCAGCATTTT.

The V gene is TRBV27, the J gene TRBJ2-7; 7 bases are shared with TRBD2. The V gene's germline CDR1 is MNHEY and CDR2 SMNVEV (reference sequence). The V and J ends lost 2 bases and 4 bases, in that order; junction bases with no gene match: 8. This CDR3 is 15 amino acids long. CDR3 region: CASSLGGGGGYEQYF. The CDR3 DNA is TGTGCCAGCAGTTTAGGCGGGGGAGGTGGGTACGAGCAGTACTTC.

This rearrangement joins TRBV30 to TRBJ2-2, with 12 bases fitting TRBD2. Per germline, CDR1 GTSNPN and CDR2 SVGIG (reference sequence). CDR3 length equals 15 residues. J lost 5 bases, V lost 5 bases, and 6 bases had no gene match. CDR3 nucleotide sequence: TGTGCCTGGGTACTAGCGGGAGGATGGACCGGGGAGCTGTTTTTT. Translation gives CAWVLAGGWTGELFF.

The chain couples TRBV29-1 to TRBJ2-2, with TRBD1 matching 10 bases. Trimming at V came to 7 bases and at J to 0 bases, leaving 17 bases not matched to a gene. Germline lookup yields CDR1 SQVTM and CDR2 ANQGSEA. The CDR3 has 19 amino acids. The CDR3 loop reads CSAGEWDRGTISNTGELFF. DNA for the CDR3: TGCAGCGCCGGAGAGTGGGACAGGGGAACTATTTCGAACACCGGGGAGCTGTTTTTT.

This clone was recorded a few times. Other nucleotide sequences in the sample specify the same CDR3. The V gene is TRBV29-1, the J gene TRBJ1-1; D might be TRBD1 (5 bases). This CDR3 has 13 amino acids. Germline CDR1 reads SQVTM; CDR2 reads ANQGSEA. V was clipped by 6 bases and J by 1 base, with 12 bases between them. Here the CDR3 DNA reads TGCAGCGTAGGTAGACAGCCGAACACTGAAGCTTTCTTT. Residues: CSVGRQPNTEAFF.

This chain connects TRBV5-1 to TRBJ2-7, with 8 bases identical to TRBD2. The CDR3 loop spans 15 amino acids. V lost 4 bases to trimming and J lost 1 base; unmatched junction nucleotides: 7. Germline V gene sequence: CDR1 SGHRS, CDR2 YFSETQ. The CDR3 spells CASSPLRGGSYEQYF. Written as DNA, the CDR3 is TGCGCCAGCAGCCCCCTTCGCGGGGGGTCCTACGAGCAGTACTTC.

This chain joins TRBV5-6 and TRBJ2-4, with D uncertain. The CDR3 contains 13 residues. Germline CDR1 SGHDT, CDR2 YYEEEE. Trimming cost V 0 bases and J 4 bases, with 5 bases left between them. CDR3 sequence: CASSLEQKNIQYF. The CDR3 DNA sequence: TGTGCCAGCAGCTTGGAGCAAAAAAACATTCAGTACTTC.

This clone was detected only a few times. At one end, the junction sequence differs from germline, possibly due to a read error. The rearrangement joins TRBV7-6 to TRBJ2-7; D is unclear. Germline-derived CDR1 and CDR2 are SGHVS and FNYEAQ. The CDR3 length is 13 residues. The CDR3 reads CASSLGRSWEQYF. The CDR3, as DNA: TGTGCCAGCAGTTTAGGACGGAGCTGGGAGCAGTACTTC.

This clone was counted between two and nine times. The chain employs TRBV5-4 and TRBJ2-1; 10 bases agree with TRBD2. The CDR3 extends over 14 amino acids. Germline lookup yields CDR1 SGHNT and CDR2 YYREEE (reference sequence). Losses at the gene ends were 6 bases for V and 5 bases for J; bases not matched to a gene: 5. DNA for the CDR3: TGTGCCAGCAAGAAGCGGGGGGGGAACAATGAGCAGTTCTTC. This gives the protein CASKKRGGNNEQFF. Full variable domain (remainder filled in from reference TRBV5-4 and TRBJ2-1): ETGVTQSPTHLIKTRGQQVTLRCSSQSGHNTVSWYQQALGQGPQFIFQYYREEENGRGNFPPRFSGLQFPNYSSELNVNALELDDSALYLCASKKRGGNNEQFFGPGTRLTVL.

The gene calls are TRBV25-1 and TRBJ1-1; maybe TRBD1 (5 bases). V was shortened by 3 bases and J by 5 bases, with 13 bases between the two germline ends. The CDR3 totals 14 residues. Germline CDR1 reads MGHDK; CDR2 reads SYGVNS. CDR3 region: CASSEPGVGTEAFF. The CDR3 coding sequence is TGTGCCAGCAGTGAGCCGGGGGTTGGGACTGAAGCTTTCTTT.

The gene calls are TRBV10-2 and TRBJ2-1; TRBD1 matches 7 bases. The CDR3 has 15 residues. Germline-derived CDR1 and CDR2 are WSHSY and SAAADI. J was trimmed by 0 bases and V by 8 bases; bases with no gene match: 7. The CDR3 loop reads CASSIRDSSYNEQFF. CDR3 nucleotide sequence: TGCGCCAGCTCAATACGGGACAGCTCCTACAATGAGCAGTTCTTC.

The V gene is TRBV7-6, the J gene TRBJ2-5; 14 bases are a match to TRBD2. The length of the CDR3 is 16 residues. Trimming took 5 bases from V and 4 from J; bases not matched to a gene: 6. CDR1 SGHVS and CDR2 FNYEAQ come from the germline V gene. The CDR3 here is CASSPQTSGRGETQYF. The CDR3 DNA sequence: TGTGCCAGCAGCCCACAGACTAGCGGGAGGGGAGAGACCCAGTACTTC.

This rearrangement joins TRBV5-4 to TRBJ2-2; weak D call: TRBD1 (6 bases). This CDR3 spans 14 amino acids. Trimming removed 4 bases at V and 1 base at J, with 8 bases between. Germline V gene data show CDR1 as SGHNT and CDR2 as YYREEE (reference sequence). For the CDR3, the DNA is TGTGCCAGCAGCATAGGGGGGAACACCGGGGAGCTGTTTTTT. It is translated as CASSIGGNTGELFF.

The chain carries TRBV28 and TRBJ2-7, with TRBD1 identical over 8 bases. The CDR3 extends over 14 amino acids. J was trimmed by 2 bases and V by 6 bases; bases with no gene match: 6. Germline V gene data show CDR1 as MDHEN and CDR2 as SYDVKM. CDR3 loop: CASRLTGVPYEQYF. The DNA of the CDR3 is TGTGCCAGCAGGCTGACAGGGGTCCCCTACGAGCAGTACTTC. The whole variable domain, filled in from reference TRBV28 and TRBJ2-7, reads DVKVTQSSRYLVKRTGEKVFLECVQDMDHENMFWYRQDPGLGLRLIYFSYDVKMKEKGDIPEGYSVSREKKERFSLILESASTNQTSMYLCASRLTGVPYEQYFGPGTRLTVT.

In DNA form, the CDR3 reads TGTGCCAGCAGCTCAACTAGTACCGCAGATACGCAGTATTTT. This translates into CASSSTSTADTQYF. The chain employs TRBV5-6 and TRBJ2-3; D possibly corresponds to TRBD2 (5 bases). The CDR3 is made up of 14 amino acids. Germline values: CDR1 SGHDT, CDR2 YYEEEE. With 3 bases removed from V and 4 bases from J, the gap between germline ends came to 12 bases.

The chain employs TRBV28 and TRBJ2-2, with TRBD2 identical over 7 bases. The CDR3 loop spans 16 amino acids. V gave up 3 bases and J gave up 7 bases; unmatched junction bases: 11. Looked up from germline, CDR1 is MDHEN and CDR2 is SYDVKM. The CDR3, as DNA: TGTGCCAGCAGTTTCAGACTAGCTTATATGGGCGGGGAGCTGTTTTTT. Its protein product is CASSFRLAYMGGELFF.

This clone occurred a few times. This CDR3 reads CASSIAGGEMIEQFF. The CDR3 DNA reads as TGTGCCAGTAGTATAGCTGGGGGCGAAATGATTGAGCAGTTCTTC. The rearrangement links TRBV19 to TRBJ2-1; perhaps TRBD1 as D (6 bases). This CDR3 has 15 residues. Germline V gives CDR1 LNHDA, CDR2 SQIVND (reference sequence). Trimming shortened V by 1 base and J by 9 bases, and 16 bases separated the two germline ends.